This TCR beta chain was captured by sequencing in a study of shared clonotypes between healthy human individuals. Findings and caveats of the study: Among non-shared clonotypes, generation probabilities were lower than among those shared by all four donors.

Trimming left V 4 bases short and J 10 bases short, with 11 bases between. The CDR3 runs to 12 residues. Germline V gene sequence: CDR1 SGHTA, CDR2 FQGTGA. It was at deep level that the assay was run. Sorted-subset replicate PCRs used about 180 ng DNA, some 30,000 T cell genomes. Clones were sequenced by immunoSEQ multiplex PCR, and TCRdb holds only the in-frame ones, with some missing. Of some 1,100,000 clones listed, 70% to 80% are singletons. The count of this clone is one. The antigen remains unidentified. The sequencing input was memory CD4+ T cells from PBMCs. Subset denoted: CD45RA-negative fraction. This receptor was obtained from a man between 18 and 35 years old in good health. Some clones in this sample may be carry-over from other donors' samples. This sequence joins TRBV7-3 and TRBJ2-1; D call uncertain. The CDR3 DNA follows: TGTGCCAGCAGCTGGGTTCGTGGGGAGCAGTTCTTC. It translates to CASSWVRGEQFF.